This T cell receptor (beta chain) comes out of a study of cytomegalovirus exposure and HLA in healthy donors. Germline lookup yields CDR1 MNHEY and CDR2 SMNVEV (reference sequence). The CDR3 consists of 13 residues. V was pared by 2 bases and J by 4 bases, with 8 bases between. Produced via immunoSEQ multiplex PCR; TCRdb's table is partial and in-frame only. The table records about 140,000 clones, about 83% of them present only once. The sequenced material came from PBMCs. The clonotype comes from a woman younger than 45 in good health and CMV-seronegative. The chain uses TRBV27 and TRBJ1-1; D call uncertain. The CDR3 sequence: CASSLDIGTEAFF. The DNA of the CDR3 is TGTGCCAGCAGTTTAGATATCGGCACTGAAGCTTTCTTT.